These 2 T cell receptor beta chains were all obtained from the same sample, sequenced in a study of T cells in Graves' hyperthyroidism and ophthalmopathy. Amplification targeted TCR beta CDR3 regions from RNA transcripts. First-round RT-PCR of the TCR CDR3 relied on the HTBI primer set. TCRdb redid the calling of the multiplex PCR reads with MiXCR, one entry per CDR3 protein. This table holds under 700,000 distinct CDR3 sequences, approximately 44% found once. The sequenced sample consisted of peripheral blood or thyroid tissue (not recorded which). The receptors shown here come from a woman under 30 with Graves' hyperthyroidism.

The CDR3 reads CSALKGQINYGYTF. The CDR3 region has the DNA TGCAGTGCTTTAAAGGGGCAGATTAACTATGGCTACACCTTC. V gene TRBV20-1 combines with J gene TRBJ1-2, with D perhaps matching TRBD1 (5 bases). Germline V gives CDR1 DFQATT, CDR2 SNEGSKA (reference sequence). The V end lost 5 bases, the J end lost 1 base, and 14 bases lay between the germline ends. CDR3 length: 14 amino acids.

This clonotype has a single count. This may stem from a read error, because a much larger clone lies one nucleotide away. The chain couples TRBV29-1 to TRBJ1-1, with D perhaps TRBD1 (5 bases). The CDR3 has 13 residues. The V end was cut by 6 bases, the J end by 1 base, with 12 bases between. Germline CDR1 is SQVTM and CDR2 is ANQGSEA. The CDR3 loop is CSVDSEWNTEAFF. In DNA form, the CDR3 reads TGCAGCGTCGACAGTGAGTGGAACACTGAAGCTTTCTTT.